This T cell receptor beta chain derives from a study of blood T cell repertoires in COVID-19. Study overall: Acute and convalescent COVID-19 specimens originated in the United States, Italy and Spain. From T cells, B-cell-depleted T cells, or PBMCs came the material, which was cDNA or gDNA.

Some clones are missing from TCRdb's copy, which holds only in-frame ones; the method was immunoSEQ multiplex PCR. The sample lists 140,000 to 150,000 clones, roughly three quarters occurring once. The germline V gene has CDR1 GTSNPN and CDR2 SVGIG (reference sequence). This CDR3 is built from 17 residues. Trimming removed 3 bases from V and 6 bases from J; junction bases left unmatched: 15. This receptor was obtained from a man aged 55-75 years with acute or convalescent COVID-19. Sequencing input: peripheral blood. The V gene is TRBV30, the J gene TRBJ2-3, with TRBD2 matching 10 bases. The CDR3: CAWRAAGVAGGRDTQYF. The CDR3, as DNA: TGTGCCTGGAGGGCCGCTGGGGTAGCGGGAGGACGGGATACGCAGTATTTT.